The 32 T cell receptor beta chains below come from one sample, sequenced in a study of T cells after yellow fever vaccination. TCRdb recomputed calls from the 5' RACE reads with MiXCR, one row per CDR3 protein. The table lists about 14,000 distinct CDR3 sequences, more than 7% of them singletons. The sequencing here drew on PBMCs, either bulk or a sorted T-cell subset (CD4+, CD8+, memory, or dextramer-sorted; not recorded which), taken on the day of the yellow fever booster vaccination. Receptors originate from a man younger than 35 who received the YFV17D yellow fever vaccine.

This clonotype was seen many times. V is TRBV20-1 and J is TRBJ1-1; D might be TRBD1 (5 bases). The V gene's germline CDR1 is DFQATT and CDR2 SNEGSKA (reference sequence). This CDR3 spans 12 amino acids. This CDR3 is CRVRASNTEAFF. The DNA of the CDR3 is TGCAGGGTCAGGGCTTCGAACACTGAAGCTTTCTTT.

This clonotype has at least ten counts. The chain links TRBV7-2 to TRBJ2-1, with D possibly TRBD1 on 6 matching bases. The CDR3 is made up of 14 amino acids. Germline V gene lookup returns CDR1 SGHTA and CDR2 FQGNSA. The ends were cut back, 1 base at V and 8 bases at J, with 12 bases in the middle. The CDR3: CASSLVQGWDEQFF. CDR3 sequence (DNA): TGTGCCAGCAGCTTAGTACAGGGTTGGGATGAGCAGTTCTTC.

By frequency in the sample, this clonotype is medium-sized. The J gene is TRBJ1-1, the V gene TRBV20-1, with TRBD1 matching 10 bases. With V trimmed by 1 base and J by 3 bases, 2 bases remained unmatched. From germline, CDR1 is DFQATT and CDR2 SNEGSKA (reference sequence). The CDR3 length is 14 residues. This chain's CDR3 is CSARGGTGDTEAFF. CDR3 sequence (DNA): TGCAGTGCTAGAGGTGGGACAGGGGACACTGAAGCTTTCTTT.

In its sample, this clonotype was seen many times. This chain joins TRBV5-1 and TRBJ2-5, with 15 bases that match TRBD2. V lost 2 bases and J lost 5; bases outside the gene matches: 4. This CDR3 contains 16 residues. The germline gives CDR1 SGHRS, CDR2 YFSETQ. CDR3 in amino acids: CASSFGTSGGIETQYF. The CDR3 DNA sequence: TGCGCCAGCAGCTTCGGGACTAGCGGGGGGATTGAGACCCAGTACTTC.

In its sample, this clonotype ranks as medium-sized (0.01 to 0.1%). V and J are TRBV5-1 and TRBJ1-3; the D is unclear. The CDR3 loop spans 14 amino acids. Germline V gene lookup returns CDR1 SGHRS and CDR2 YFSETQ. The V gene lost 0 bases and the J gene lost 3 bases, with 7 bases spanning the gap. DNA for the CDR3: TGCGCCAGCAGCTTGGACCCGGTTGGAAACACCATATATTTT. Protein: CASSLDPVGNTIYF.

This clonotype was counted ten times or more. This sequence joins TRBV7-9 and TRBJ1-2; weak D call: TRBD1 (5 bases). CDR3 length: 12 amino acids. The germline V and J ends were trimmed by 3 bases and 5 bases, with 7 bases remaining between them. Germline CDR1 is SEHNR and CDR2 is FQNEAQ (reference sequence). The CDR3 is CASSLGEYGYTF. DNA for the CDR3: TGTGCCAGCAGCTTGGGGGAGTATGGCTACACCTTC.

The chain couples TRBV29-1 to TRBJ2-7; tentatively, D is TRBD1 (6 bases). This CDR3 region has 14 residues. The germline V and J ends were trimmed by 0 bases and 1 base, with 10 bases remaining between them. Germline V gene sequence: CDR1 SQVTM, CDR2 ANQGSEA. CDR3 in amino acids: CSVEDRTVSYEQYF. For the CDR3, the DNA is TGCAGCGTTGAAGACCGGACAGTATCCTACGAGCAGTACTTC.

This clonotype was observed many times. The rearrangement links TRBV6-2 or TRBV6-3 to TRBJ2-3, with 7 bases fitting TRBD2. This CDR3 has 15 amino acids. From germline, CDR1 is MNHEY and CDR2 SVGEGT. Trimming removed 10 bases from V and 3 bases from J; junction bases left unmatched: 13. CDR3 coding DNA: TGTGCCACCTTGGTCGGGGAGGGGAAAACAGATACGCAGTATTTT. Protein product: CATLVGEGKTDTQYF.

This clonotype is termed medium-sized. This chain joins TRBV20-1 and TRBJ2-7; 11 nucleotides line up with TRBD2. Germline V gives CDR1 DFQATT, CDR2 SNEGSKA (reference sequence). This CDR3 is 15 amino acids long. J lost 4 bases, V lost 2 bases, and 7 bases had no gene match. CDR3 protein: CSARPPSGGPYEQYF. CDR3 nucleotides: TGCAGTGCTAGACCGCCTAGCGGGGGGCCTTACGAGCAGTACTTC.

This clonotype was detected ten times or more. This sequence joins TRBV2 and TRBJ2-7; the match to TRBD2 covers 7 bases. Germline V gene lookup returns CDR1 SNHLY and CDR2 FYNNEI. The V gene end was trimmed by 4 bases and the J gene end by 0 bases; junction bases not matched to a gene: 3. The CDR3 contains 14 residues. In DNA form, the CDR3 reads TGTGCCAGCAGTGGGCGCGGGAGCTCCTACGAGCAGTACGTC. Encoded protein: CASSGRGSSYEQYV.

This clonotype was observed at least ten times. The genes are TRBV7-9 and TRBJ1-1; TRBD1 matches 9 bases. The germline V gene encodes CDR1 SEHNR and CDR2 FQNEAQ (reference sequence). This CDR3 spans 15 amino acids. V was pared by 1 base and J by 5 bases, with 5 bases of the junction left unmatched. The CDR3 region is CASSLGQGERTEAFF. DNA for the CDR3: TGTGCCAGCAGCTTAGGACAGGGGGAAAGGACTGAAGCTTTCTTT.

This clonotype is medium-sized (0.01 to 0.1%) by share. J is TRBJ2-5 and V is TRBV7-8; possibly TRBD1 for D (6 bases). This CDR3 is built from 13 residues. Germline V gene lookup returns CDR1 SGHVS and CDR2 FQNEAQ. V was cut by 2 bases and J by 9 bases, with 13 bases left in between. DNA of the CDR3: TGTGCCAGCAGCTTACCCCGACAGGACTCCCAGTACTTC. This encodes CASSLPRQDSQYF.

This clonotype is judged medium-sized (0.01 to 0.1%). J is TRBJ1-4 and V is TRBV6-5, with 8 nucleotides matching TRBD1. The CDR3 runs to 17 residues. Germline CDR1 and CDR2: MNHEY and SVGAGI. With 4 bases clipped from V and 5 bases from J, the junction kept 12 bases outside the gene matches. This chain's CDR3 is CASSSNIRGLKNEKLFF. CDR3 bases: TGTGCCAGCAGTTCCAACATCAGGGGGCTAAAAAATGAAAAACTGTTTTTT.

This clonotype was observed many times. The rearrangement uses TRBV20-1 and TRBJ2-2; a weak D match, TRBD1 (5 bases). This CDR3 has 13 residues. CDR1 is DFQATT and CDR2 is SNEGSKA in the germline V gene (reference sequence). The germline V and J ends were trimmed by 5 bases and 4 bases, with 11 bases remaining between them. CDR3 region: CSAQTALTGELFF. CDR3 nucleotides: TGCAGTGCTCAGACAGCTCTCACCGGGGAGCTGTTTTTT.

In its sample, this clonotype was seen many times. The genes are TRBV5-4 and TRBJ2-6; TRBD1 is a possible D gene (7 bases). The ends were cut back, 1 base at V and 0 bases at J, with 17 bases in the middle. The length of the CDR3 is 19 residues. Germline CDR1 is SGHNT and CDR2 is YYREEE (reference sequence). This CDR3 reads CASSLRTGDRFSGANVLTF. CDR3 sequence (DNA): TGTGCCAGCAGCTTGAGAACGGGGGACAGATTCTCTGGGGCCAACGTCCTGACTTTC.

This clonotype showed up many times. This chain joins TRBV6-1 and TRBJ2-1, with TRBD1 as a possible D gene (5 bases). From germline, CDR1 is MNHNS and CDR2 SASEGT. V was shortened by 2 bases and J by 4 bases, with 6 bases between the two germline ends. The CDR3 has 13 amino acids. The CDR3, as DNA: TGTGCCAGCAGTGAACAGGGTTACAATGAGCAGTTCTTC. This sequence encodes CASSEQGYNEQFF.

This clonotype has at least ten counts. V is TRBV14 and J is TRBJ2-3; 13 bases match TRBD2. J gave up 7 bases and V 1 base, and 14 bases lay outside the gene matches. The CDR3 runs 19 residues. The germline gives CDR1 SGHDN, CDR2 FVKESK. The CDR3, as DNA: TGTGCCAGCAGCCAAGCCCCCCGGAGACTAGCGGGGGGCCGGAATACGCAGTATTTT. This translates into CASSQAPRRLAGGRNTQYF.

This clonotype was recorded many times. The CDR3 loop reads CASSDRIRQSNYGYTF. In DNA, the CDR3 is TGTGCCAGCAGTGATCGGATACGGCAGAGTAACTATGGCTACACCTTC. This chain joins TRBV2 and TRBJ1-2; D is ambiguous. Trimming pared 3 bases from V and 1 base from J, leaving 15 bases between. Per the germline V gene, CDR1 is SNHLY and CDR2 is FYNNEI. CDR3 length: 16 residues.

Many counts were recorded for this clonotype. This rearrangement joins TRBV18 to TRBJ1-1; D not resolved. Trimming shortened V by 3 bases and J by 1 base, and 12 bases separated the two germline ends. CDR3 size: 15 residues. Germline values: CDR1 KGHSH, CDR2 LQKENI. CDR3 sequence reads: CASSPQDRQNTEAFF. The CDR3 region has the DNA TGTGCCAGCTCACCTCAGGACCGTCAGAACACTGAAGCTTTCTTT.

By frequency in the sample, this clonotype is medium-sized. This chain joins TRBV20-1 and TRBJ2-3; D is perhaps TRBD1 (5 bases). The CDR3 runs to 14 residues. V was trimmed by 3 bases and J by 4 bases, leaving 14 bases between them. The germline V gene has CDR1 DFQATT and CDR2 SNEGSKA (reference sequence). The CDR3 is CSARTDTMSDTQYF. CDR3 nucleotide sequence: TGCAGTGCTAGGACGGACACTATGTCAGATACGCAGTATTTT.

This chain uses TRBV11-2 with TRBJ2-3; TRBD2 matches at 9 bases. The ends lost 5 bases at V and 1 base at J; junction bases unmatched: 13. Germline assignment: CDR1 SGHAT and CDR2 FQNNGV. The CDR3 totals 18 residues. CDR3 DNA: TGTGCCAGCAGCCAGACCGTCGTTAGCGGGGGTCGCACAGATACGCAGTATTTT. Protein product: CASSQTVVSGGRTDTQYF.

This clonotype is labeled as medium-sized. The genes are TRBV20-1 and TRBJ2-5; TRBD2 aligns across 10 bases. The CDR3 length is 14 residues. Germline loops: CDR1 DFQATT, CDR2 SNEGSKA (reference sequence). V was clipped by 6 bases and J by 0 bases; unmatched bases: 4. The CDR3 region has the DNA TGCAGTGCAACAGGACTAGCGGACCAAGAGACCCAGTACTTC. It codes for CSATGLADQETQYF.

By share of the sample, this clonotype is medium-sized. V is TRBV7-8 and J is TRBJ2-5, with unresolved D. The germline V gene encodes CDR1 SGHVS and CDR2 FQNEAQ. Trimming took off 2 bases at V and 5 bases at J, with 3 bases between the two ends. This CDR3 spans 11 amino acids. CDR3 sequence reads: CASSLSETQYF. The CDR3 DNA follows: TGTGCCAGCAGCTTATCCGAGACCCAGTACTTC. Supplemented by reference TRBV7-8 and TRBJ2-5, the full variable domain reads GAGVSQSPRYKVAKRGQDVALRCDPISGHVSLFWYQQALGQGPEFLTYFQNEAQLDKSGLPSDRFFAERPEGSVSTLKIQRTQQEDSAVYLCASSLSETQYFGPGTRLLVL.

This clonotype was recorded at least ten times. In DNA, the CDR3 is TGTGCCAGCAGATCAGGACGGATGGGAAACACCATATATTTT. As protein: CASRSGRMGNTIYF. This chain connects TRBV12-3 or TRBV12-4 to TRBJ1-3; D ambiguous. The CDR3 consists of 14 residues. Between the trimmed V and J ends, which lost 6 bases and 4 bases, there was a span of 13 bases.

This clonotype was recorded many times. The chain employs TRBV6-2 or TRBV6-3 and TRBJ1-6, with a tentative D call TRBD1 (5 bases). Germline lookup yields CDR1 MNHEY and CDR2 SVGEGT. The V gene lost 2 bases and the J gene lost 6 bases, with 8 bases spanning the gap. The CDR3 contains 14 residues. The CDR3 loop reads CASSYLTANSPLHF. DNA of the CDR3: TGTGCCAGCAGTTACCTGACAGCTAATTCACCCCTCCACTTT.

The sample holds many counts of this clonotype. V gene TRBV9 combines with J gene TRBJ2-3, with 11 bases that match TRBD2. This CDR3 region has 17 residues. The V segment lost 2 bases and the J segment 3 bases; nucleotides outside the gene matches: 8. Germline V gene sequence: CDR1 SGDLS, CDR2 YYNGEE. CDR3 sequence (DNA): TGTGCCAGCAGCGTCCATCAACTAGCGGGGGAAACAGATACGCAGTATTTT. This codes for CASSVHQLAGETDTQYF.

In its sample, this clonotype ranks as medium-sized. CDR3 coding DNA: TGCAGCGTTGTGGCGCAGGAAACAAACTATGGCTACACCTTC. Translating it yields CSVVAQETNYGYTF. The V gene is TRBV29-1, the J gene TRBJ1-2, with unresolved D. This CDR3 contains 14 residues. Per germline, CDR1 SQVTM and CDR2 ANQGSEA. Deletions cut 4 bases from V and 2 bases from J, with 14 bases between.

The V call is TRBV6-2 or TRBV6-3, the J call TRBJ2-7, with TRBD1 matching over 10 bases. Trimming at V came to 5 bases and at J to 3 bases, leaving 7 bases not matched to a gene. Germline assignment: CDR1 MNHEY and CDR2 SVGEGT. The CDR3 runs 15 residues. CDR3 sequence (DNA): TGTGCCAGCAGTCCAATTGGACAGGGGGTCTACGAGCAGTACTTC. It specifies CASSPIGQGVYEQYF.

At least ten counts were recorded for this clonotype. The J gene is TRBJ2-3, the V gene TRBV4-1; D gene ambiguous. Germline V gene data show CDR1 as MGHRA and CDR2 as YSYEKL. The CDR3 is 12 residues long. Trimming cost V 1 base and J 5 bases, with 4 bases left between them. CDR3 sequence: CASSQAGDTQYF. CDR3 bases: TGCGCCAGCAGCCAAGCGGGAGATACGCAGTATTTT.

By share, this clonotype counts as medium-sized. This sequence joins TRBV12-3 or TRBV12-4 and TRBJ2-2, with D unclear. CDR3 length equals 13 residues. With 2 bases removed from V and 1 base from J, the gap between germline ends came to 2 bases. Written as DNA, the CDR3 is TGTGCCAGCAGTTTACAGAACACCGGGGAGCTGTTTTTT. Translating it yields CASSLQNTGELFF.

Judged by abundance, this clonotype is medium-sized. The chain links TRBV12-3 or TRBV12-4 to TRBJ1-2, with 10 bases matching TRBD1. The CDR3 runs 16 residues. V shed 2 bases, J shed 7 bases, and the junction held 10 bases outside the gene matches. The CDR3 loop is CASSLSVVGQGFGYTF. The CDR3 nucleotides read TGTGCCAGCAGTTTATCTGTCGTGGGACAGGGGTTTGGCTACACCTTC.

The table lists this clonotype with many counts. The chain carries TRBV30 and TRBJ1-5; possibly TRBD1 for D (5 bases). Germline CDR1 is GTSNPN and CDR2 is SVGIG (reference sequence). Trimming took 2 bases from V and 6 from J, leaving 11 bases between them. The CDR3 extends over 13 amino acids. The CDR3 is CAWSRGSRQPQHF. The CDR3 nucleotides read TGTGCCTGGAGTCGGGGGAGCCGTCAGCCCCAGCATTTT.